This TCR beta chain originates from a study of cytomegalovirus exposure and HLA in healthy donors. Whole-study context: Later, an analysis reported that the 110 or so validation repertoires had used the same platform as the roughly 700 first-cohort repertoires.

V lost 4 bases to trimming and J lost 3 bases; unmatched junction nucleotides: 16. CDR1 is SQVTM and CDR2 is ANQGSEA in the germline V gene. This CDR3 spans 17 amino acids. On this clone itself: Its cognate antigen is unknown.

Study findings and constraints: There were around 160 TCR beta chains listed as cytomegalovirus-associated. Most TCR sequences showed up rarely, but some public TCRs showed up in many donors.

The method was immunoSEQ multiplex PCR; TCRdb's version includes in-frame clones alone and lacks a portion of them. This sample has some 130,000 clones; around 93% occur once, and the top ten carry over 1.5%. The donors were members of the validation cohort, which comprised 90 to 150 subjects and was separate from the first cohort of about 700 subjects. The TCR originated in a man aged 18 to 30 in good health and CMV-seropositive. This chain joins TRBV29-1 and TRBJ2-3; 7 bases line up with TRBD1. The specimen sequenced was PBMCs. CDR3 nucleotides: TGCAGCGTTGTCCCCTTAGACAGGGCTCGGAGTACAGATACGCAGTATTTT. Its protein is CSVVPLDRARSTDTQYF.